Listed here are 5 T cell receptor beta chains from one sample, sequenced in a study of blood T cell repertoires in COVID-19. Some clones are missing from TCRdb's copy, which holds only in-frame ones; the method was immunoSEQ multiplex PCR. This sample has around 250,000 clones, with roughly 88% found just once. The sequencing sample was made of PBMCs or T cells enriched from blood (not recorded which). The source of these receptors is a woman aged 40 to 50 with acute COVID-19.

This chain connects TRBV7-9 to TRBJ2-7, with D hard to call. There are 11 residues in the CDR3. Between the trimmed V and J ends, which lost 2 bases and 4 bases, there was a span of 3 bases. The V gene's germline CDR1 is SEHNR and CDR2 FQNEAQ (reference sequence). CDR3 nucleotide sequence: TGTGCCAGCAGCTTATCGTACGAGCAGTACTTC. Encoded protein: CASSLSYEQYF.

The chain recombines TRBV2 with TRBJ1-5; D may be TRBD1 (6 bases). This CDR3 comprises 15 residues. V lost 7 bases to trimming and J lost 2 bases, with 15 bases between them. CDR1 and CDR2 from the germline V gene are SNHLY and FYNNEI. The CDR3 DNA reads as TGTGCCAGCACCACGACAGGTTACGGCAATCAGCCCCAGCATTTT. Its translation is CASTTTGYGNQPQHF.

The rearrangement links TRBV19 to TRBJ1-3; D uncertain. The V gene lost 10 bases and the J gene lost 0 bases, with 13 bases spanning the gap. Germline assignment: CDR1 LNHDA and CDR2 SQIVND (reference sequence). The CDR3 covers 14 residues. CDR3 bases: TGTGCCACTCATGACTTTTCCTCTGGAAACACCATATATTTT. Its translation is CATHDFSSGNTIYF.

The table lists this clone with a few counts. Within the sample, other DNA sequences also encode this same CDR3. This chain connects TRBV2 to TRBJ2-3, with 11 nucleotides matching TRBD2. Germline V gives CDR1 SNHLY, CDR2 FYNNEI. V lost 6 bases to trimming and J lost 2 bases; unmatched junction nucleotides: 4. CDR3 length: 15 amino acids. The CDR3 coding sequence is TGTGCCAGCAGGTCGGGACTAGCGGACACAGATACGCAGTATTTT. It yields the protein CASRSGLADTDTQYF.

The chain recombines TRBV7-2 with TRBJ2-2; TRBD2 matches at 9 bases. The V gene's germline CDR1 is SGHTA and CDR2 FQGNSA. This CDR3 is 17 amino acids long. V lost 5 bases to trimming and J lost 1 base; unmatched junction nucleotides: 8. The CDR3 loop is CASSHPSSGRNTGELFF. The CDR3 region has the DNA TGTGCCAGCAGCCATCCTAGTAGCGGGAGGAACACCGGGGAGCTGTTTTTT.